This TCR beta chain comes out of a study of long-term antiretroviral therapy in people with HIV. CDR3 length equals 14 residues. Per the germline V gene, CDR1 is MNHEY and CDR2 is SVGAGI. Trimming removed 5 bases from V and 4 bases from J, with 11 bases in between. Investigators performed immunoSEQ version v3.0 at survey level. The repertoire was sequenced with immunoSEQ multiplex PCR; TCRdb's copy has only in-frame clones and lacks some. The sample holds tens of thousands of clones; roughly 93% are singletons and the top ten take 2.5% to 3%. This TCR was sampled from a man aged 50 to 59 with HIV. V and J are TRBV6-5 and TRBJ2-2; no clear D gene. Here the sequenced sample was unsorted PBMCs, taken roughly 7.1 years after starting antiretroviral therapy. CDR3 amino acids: CASSGMGSTGELFF. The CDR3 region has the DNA TGTGCCAGCAGTGGAATGGGCAGCACCGGGGAGCTGTTTTTT.